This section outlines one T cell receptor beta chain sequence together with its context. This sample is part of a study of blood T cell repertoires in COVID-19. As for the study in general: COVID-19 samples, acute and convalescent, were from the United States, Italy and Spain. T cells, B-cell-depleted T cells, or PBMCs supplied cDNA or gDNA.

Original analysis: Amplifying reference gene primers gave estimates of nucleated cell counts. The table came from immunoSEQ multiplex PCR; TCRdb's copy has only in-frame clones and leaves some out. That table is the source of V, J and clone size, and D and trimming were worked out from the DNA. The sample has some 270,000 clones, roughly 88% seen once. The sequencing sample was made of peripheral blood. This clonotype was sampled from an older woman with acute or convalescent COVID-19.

CDR3 nucleotides: TGTGCCAGTACAGGACAGCAAAATCAGCCCCAGCATTTT. The encoded protein is CASTGQQNQPQHF. This sequence joins TRBV19 and TRBJ1-5; weak D call: TRBD1 (6 bases). Germline V lookup: CDR1 LNHDA, CDR2 SQIVND (reference sequence). The V end was cut by 7 bases, the J end by 4 bases, with 11 bases between. The CDR3 length is 13 residues.